The 14 T cell receptor beta chains given below trace back to one sample, sequenced in a study of blood T cell repertoires in COVID-19. Method: immunoSEQ multiplex PCR; TCRdb's copy keeps in-frame clones and lacks some. This sample has 150,000 or so clones, with approximately 82% found just once. The sequenced sample was peripheral blood. The source is a human donor in a cohort sampled during active COVID-19.

The chain links TRBV5-1 to TRBJ2-6; D remains ambiguous. The CDR3 sequence is 17 residues long. CDR1 and CDR2 from the germline V gene are SGHRS and YFSETQ. V was trimmed by 4 bases and J by 2 bases, leaving 16 bases between them. The CDR3 sequence: CASSIGSLVPGANVLTF. The CDR3 DNA is TGCGCCAGCAGCATCGGGTCCCTAGTCCCTGGGGCCAACGTCCTGACTTTC.

The chain has TRBV19 and TRBJ2-1; D is possibly TRBD2 (6 bases). This CDR3 has 18 amino acids. Germline V gene lookup returns CDR1 LNHDA and CDR2 SQIVND (reference sequence). V was clipped by 5 bases and J by 6 bases, with 26 bases between them. The CDR3 sequence: CASSVSGPLLGARNEQFF. CDR3 DNA: TGTGCCAGTAGTGTTAGCGGACCTCTTCTCGGGGCCCGCAATGAGCAGTTCTTC.

This clone has just a few counts. The rearrangement joins TRBV11-2 to TRBJ1-2; 10 positions agree with TRBD1. Germline V gene lookup returns CDR1 SGHAT and CDR2 FQNNGV. This CDR3 has 15 residues. The J segment lost 4 bases and the V segment lost 0 bases, leaving 2 bases of the junction unmatched. The CDR3 loop reads CASSLDWTGGYGYTF. The CDR3 coding sequence is TGTGCCAGCAGCTTAGATTGGACAGGGGGCTATGGCTACACCTTC.

V gene TRBV14 combines with J gene TRBJ2-7, with a possible D match to TRBD2 (6 bases). The V end lost 4 bases, the J end lost 5 bases, and 21 bases lay between the germline ends. In germline, CDR1 is SGHDN, CDR2 FVKESK. This CDR3 has 16 residues. The CDR3 sequence: CASSPRRRAGFDEQYF. DNA of the CDR3: TGTGCCAGCAGCCCCCGAAGGAGGGCAGGGTTCGACGAGCAGTACTTC. The variable domain in full, with the rest retrieved from reference TRBV14 and TRBJ2-7, is EAGVTQFPSHSVIEKGQTVTLRCDPISGHDNLYWYRRVMGKEIKFLLHFVKESKQDESGMPNNRFLAERTGGTYSTLKVQPAELEDSGVYFCASSPRRRAGFDEQYFGPGTRLTVT.

This chain joins TRBV30 and TRBJ1-1; no definite D call. Germline assignment: CDR1 GTSNPN and CDR2 SVGIG (reference sequence). This CDR3 is 14 amino acids long. Trimming took 4 bases from V and 4 from J, leaving 16 bases between them. For the CDR3, the DNA is TGTGCCTGGACTCCCGCGGGCGGACGCACTGAAGCTTTCTTT. It yields the protein CAWTPAGGRTEAFF.

V usage is TRBV20-1 and J usage is TRBJ1-1, with D uncertain. The V end was cut by 3 bases, the J end by 1 base, with 9 bases between. CDR3 length equals 13 residues. Germline values: CDR1 DFQATT, CDR2 SNEGSKA (reference sequence). For the CDR3, the DNA is TGCAGTGCTAGTCCGGAGTGGAACACTGAAGCTTTCTTT. The encoded protein is CSASPEWNTEAFF.

The V and J genes are TRBV27 and TRBJ1-5; D gene uncertain. The V end was cut by 4 bases, the J end by 3 bases, with 16 bases between. CDR1 MNHEY and CDR2 SMNVEV come from the germline V gene (reference sequence). The CDR3 is made up of 16 amino acids. This CDR3 is CASSSLKPVPNQPQHF. The CDR3 DNA reads TGTGCCAGCAGTTCACTCAAACCGGTCCCCAATCAGCCCCAGCATTTT.

V gene TRBV6-5 combines with J gene TRBJ1-2, with TRBD1 identical over 8 bases. There are 16 residues in the CDR3. The V and J ends lost 0 bases and 7 bases, in that order; junction bases with no gene match: 10. Germline CDR1 is MNHEY and CDR2 is SVGAGI. CDR3 in DNA: TGTGCCAGCAGTTACTCGCCAGGGGGCTTTCCCTCTGGCTACACCTTC. Translated: CASSYSPGGFPSGYTF.

This chain joins TRBV10-3 and TRBJ2-1; tentatively, D is TRBD2 (6 bases). This CDR3 has 15 amino acids. V was clipped by 0 bases and J by 4 bases, with 10 bases between them. CDR1 and CDR2 (germline): ENHRY, SYGVKD. DNA of the CDR3: TGTGCCATCAGTGAGTCTTCTAGCGTTTACAATGAGCAGTTCTTC. It yields the protein CAISESSSVYNEQFF.

This chain uses TRBV7-2 with TRBJ1-3, with D perhaps matching TRBD1 (6 bases). Trimming cost V 5 bases and J 3 bases, with 26 bases left between them. CDR3 length equals 19 residues. In germline, CDR1 is SGHTA, CDR2 FQGNSA. DNA for the CDR3: TGTGCCAGCAGCCACTCCTACCTGACGGGACACCAACTTGGAAACACCATATATTTT. It yields the protein CASSHSYLTGHQLGNTIYF.

This chain uses TRBV3-1 (or the pseudogene TRBV3-2) with TRBJ1-4, with D unresolved. The germline V gene encodes CDR1 LGHDT and CDR2 YNNKEL (reference sequence). The V and J ends lost 5 bases and 7 bases respectively, with 14 bases between them. This CDR3 contains 14 residues. CDR3 nucleotide sequence: TGTGCCAGCAGCGAGGGAGGCCCGGGTGAAAAACTGTTTTTT. Translated: CASSEGGPGEKLFF.

V usage is TRBV3-1 (or the pseudogene TRBV3-2) and J usage is TRBJ2-2, with 9 bases lining up with TRBD2. Per the germline V gene, CDR1 is LGHDT and CDR2 is YNNKEL (reference sequence). J was trimmed by 7 bases and V by 0 bases; bases with no gene match: 9. The CDR3 contains 17 residues. CDR3 sequence reads: CASSQEREGHLYGELFF. CDR3 nucleotide sequence: TGTGCCAGCAGCCAAGAGCGGGAGGGCCATCTGTACGGGGAGCTGTTTTTT.

The V gene is TRBV7-3, the J gene TRBJ2-1; TRBD2 might be the D (5 bases). Trimming stripped 6 bases from V and 6 bases from J, with 15 bases between. Germline loops: CDR1 SGHTA, CDR2 FQGTGA. The CDR3 contains 14 residues. The CDR3 sequence is CASSRAEFTNEQFF. The CDR3 DNA reads TGTGCCAGCAGTAGAGCGGAATTCACCAATGAGCAGTTCTTC.

The rearrangement uses TRBV24-1 and TRBJ2-3, with D perhaps TRBD1 (5 bases). V lost 1 base, J lost 3 bases, and 13 bases lay in between. The CDR3 spans 16 residues. Germline CDR1 reads KGHDR; CDR2 reads SFDVKD. The CDR3 DNA reads as TGTGCCACCAGTGATTTAAGAAGGGGCGAGACAGATACGCAGTATTTT. Amino acid sequence: CATSDLRRGETDTQYF.